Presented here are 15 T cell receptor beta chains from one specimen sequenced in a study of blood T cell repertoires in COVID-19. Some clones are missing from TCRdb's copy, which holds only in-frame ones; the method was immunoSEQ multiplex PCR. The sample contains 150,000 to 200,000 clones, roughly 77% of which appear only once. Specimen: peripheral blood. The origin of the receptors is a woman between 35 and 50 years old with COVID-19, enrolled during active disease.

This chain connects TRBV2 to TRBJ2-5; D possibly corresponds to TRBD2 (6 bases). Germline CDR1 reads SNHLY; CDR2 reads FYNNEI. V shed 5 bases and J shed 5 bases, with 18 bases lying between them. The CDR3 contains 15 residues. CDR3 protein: CASSRRRGSRETQYF. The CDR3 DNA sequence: TGTGCCAGCAGTCGACGGAGGGGTAGTCGGGAGACCCAGTACTTC.

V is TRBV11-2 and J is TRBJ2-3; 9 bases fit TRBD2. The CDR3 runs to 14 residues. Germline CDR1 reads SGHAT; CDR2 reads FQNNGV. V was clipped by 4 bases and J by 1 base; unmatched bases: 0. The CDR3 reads CASSWTSGTDTQYF. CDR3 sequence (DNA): TGTGCCAGCAGCTGGACTAGCGGCACAGATACGCAGTATTTT.

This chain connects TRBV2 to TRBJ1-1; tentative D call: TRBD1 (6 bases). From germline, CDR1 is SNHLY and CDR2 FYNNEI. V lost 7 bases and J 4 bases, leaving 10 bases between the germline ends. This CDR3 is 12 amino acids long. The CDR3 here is CASNRVSTEAFF. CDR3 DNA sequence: TGTGCCAGCAACAGGGTTAGCACTGAAGCTTTCTTT.

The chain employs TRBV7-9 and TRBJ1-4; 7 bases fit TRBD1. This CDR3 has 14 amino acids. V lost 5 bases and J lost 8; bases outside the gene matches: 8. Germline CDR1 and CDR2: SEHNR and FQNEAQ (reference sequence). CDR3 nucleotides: TGTGCCAGCAGCCCCAGGGGGAGCAACGAAAAACTGTTTTTT. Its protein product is CASSPRGSNEKLFF. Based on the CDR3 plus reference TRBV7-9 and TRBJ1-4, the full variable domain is DTGVSQNPRHKITKRGQNVTFRCDPISEHNRLYWYRQTLGQGPEFLTYFQNEAQLEKSRLLSDRFSAERPKGSFSTLEIQRTEQGDSAMYLCASSPRGSNEKLFFGSGTQLSVL.

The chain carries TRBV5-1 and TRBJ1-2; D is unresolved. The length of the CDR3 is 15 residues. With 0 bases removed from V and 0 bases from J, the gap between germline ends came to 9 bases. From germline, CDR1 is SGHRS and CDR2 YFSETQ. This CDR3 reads CASSLGGLSNYGYTF. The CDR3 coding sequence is TGCGCCAGCAGCTTGGGAGGGTTGTCTAACTATGGCTACACCTTC.

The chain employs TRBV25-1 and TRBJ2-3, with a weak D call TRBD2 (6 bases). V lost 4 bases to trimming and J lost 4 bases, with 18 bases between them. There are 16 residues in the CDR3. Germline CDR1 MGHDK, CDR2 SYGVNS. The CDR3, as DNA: TGTGCCAGCAGTGTGGGGGGACGTCGACTAGCAGATACGCAGTATTTT. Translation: CASSVGGRRLADTQYF.

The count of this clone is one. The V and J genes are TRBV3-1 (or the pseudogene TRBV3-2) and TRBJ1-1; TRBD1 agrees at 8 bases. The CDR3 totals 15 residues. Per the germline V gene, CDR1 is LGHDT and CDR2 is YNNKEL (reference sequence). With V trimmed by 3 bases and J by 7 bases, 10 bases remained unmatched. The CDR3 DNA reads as TGTGCCAGCAGCCATCGTTCTACAGGGGGAGGTGAAGCTTTCTTT. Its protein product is CASSHRSTGGGEAFF.

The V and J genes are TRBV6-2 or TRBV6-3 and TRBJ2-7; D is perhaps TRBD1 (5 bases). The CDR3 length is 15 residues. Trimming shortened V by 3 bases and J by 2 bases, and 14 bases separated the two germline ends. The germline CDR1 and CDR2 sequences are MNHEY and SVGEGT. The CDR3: CASSYQGHNPYEQYF. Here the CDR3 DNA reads TGTGCCAGCAGTTATCAGGGCCACAACCCCTACGAGCAGTACTTC.

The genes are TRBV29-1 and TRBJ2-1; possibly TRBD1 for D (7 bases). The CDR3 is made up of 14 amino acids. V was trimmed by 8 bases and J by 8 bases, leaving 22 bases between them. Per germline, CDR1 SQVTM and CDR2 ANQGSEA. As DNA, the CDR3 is TGCAGCCTGGGGCAGGGGGGCCTTGTCGATGAGCAGTTCTTC. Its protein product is CSLGQGGLVDEQFF.

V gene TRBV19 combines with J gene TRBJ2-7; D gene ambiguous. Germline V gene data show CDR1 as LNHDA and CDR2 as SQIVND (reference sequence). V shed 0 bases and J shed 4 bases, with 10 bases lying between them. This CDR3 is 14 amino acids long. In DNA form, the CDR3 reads TGTGCCAGTAGTATAGATTTTGTCGCGTACGAGCAGTACTTC. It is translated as CASSIDFVAYEQYF.

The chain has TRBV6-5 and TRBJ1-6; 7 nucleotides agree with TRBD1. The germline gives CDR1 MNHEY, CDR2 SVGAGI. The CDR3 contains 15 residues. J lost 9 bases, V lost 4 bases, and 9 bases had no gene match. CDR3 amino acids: CASSWGQTMGSPLHF. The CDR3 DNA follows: TGTGCCAGCAGTTGGGGACAGACGATGGGTTCACCCCTCCACTTT.

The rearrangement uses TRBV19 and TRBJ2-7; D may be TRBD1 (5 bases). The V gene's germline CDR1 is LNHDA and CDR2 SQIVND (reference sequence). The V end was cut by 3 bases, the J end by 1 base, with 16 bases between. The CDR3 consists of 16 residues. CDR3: CASSMSSGILSYEQYF. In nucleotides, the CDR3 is TGTGCCAGTAGTATGTCTTCAGGGATATTGTCCTACGAGCAGTACTTC.

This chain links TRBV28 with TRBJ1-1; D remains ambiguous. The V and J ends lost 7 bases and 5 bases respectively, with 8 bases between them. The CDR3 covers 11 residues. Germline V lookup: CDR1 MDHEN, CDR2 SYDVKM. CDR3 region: CASTTETEAFF. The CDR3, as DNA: TGTGCCAGCACCACGGAGACTGAAGCTTTCTTT.

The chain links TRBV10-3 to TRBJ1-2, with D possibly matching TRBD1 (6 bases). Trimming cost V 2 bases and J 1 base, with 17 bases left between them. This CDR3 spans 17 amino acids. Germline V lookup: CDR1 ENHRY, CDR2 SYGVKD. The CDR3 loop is CAISEPGDRSNNYGYTF. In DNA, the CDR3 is TGTGCCATCAGTGAGCCAGGGGACCGTTCTAATAACTATGGCTACACCTTC.

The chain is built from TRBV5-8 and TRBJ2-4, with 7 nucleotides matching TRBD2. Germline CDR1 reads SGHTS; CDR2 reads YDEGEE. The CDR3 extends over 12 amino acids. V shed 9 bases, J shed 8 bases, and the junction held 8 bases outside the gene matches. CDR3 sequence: CATGGGIDIQYF. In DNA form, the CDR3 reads TGTGCCACGGGCGGGGGTATAGACATTCAGTACTTC.